The 10 T cell receptor beta chains below come from one sample, sequenced in a study of post-analysis software for immune sequencing data (dated by TCRdb to the mid-2010s). To prepare the library, PCR was applied. Sequencer: Illumina HiSeq 2500. Unique molecular identifiers were incorporated into TCR beta cDNA libraries to reduce PCR and sequencing biases. TCRdb reprocessed the public reads (quality trimming at Q25 with fastp, clone calling with MiXCR) and kept in-frame beta chains. Every entry covers one CDR3 protein and lists the most common genes and DNA from its rows. The sample records about 820,000 distinct CDR3 sequences, around 53% of which are singletons. The leading ten clones occupy approximately 4.3% of the sample. The antigens of these receptors remain unknown. Paper-wide results and their limitations: Significantly higher frequencies in patients than in controls were found for about five TRBV segments, including TRBV5-6, TRBV5-1 and TRBV20-1.

Sequencing was performed on blood. These receptors originate from a girl under 18 with multiple sclerosis.

The chain combines TRBV10-3 with TRBJ2-5, with no clear D. Germline V gene sequence: CDR1 ENHRY, CDR2 SYGVKD. This CDR3 has 14 amino acids. V was shortened by 5 bases and J by 2 bases, with 12 bases between the two germline ends. The CDR3 sequence: CAISSILGQETQYF. The CDR3 DNA reads as TGTGCCATCAGTTCCATCCTAGGACAAGAGACCCAGTACTTC.

This chain links TRBV20-1 with TRBJ2-5; D is unclear. The germline gives CDR1 DFQATT, CDR2 SNEGSKA (reference sequence). The CDR3 is 12 residues long. V lost 3 bases to trimming and J lost 4 bases, with 9 bases between them. CDR3 region: CSASMVSETQYF. CDR3 bases: TGCAGTGCTAGTATGGTGTCAGAGACCCAGTACTTC.

The chain carries TRBV27 and TRBJ2-1; 8 bases are shared with TRBD2. CDR3 length: 16 residues. Trimming took 3 bases from V and 8 from J; bases not matched to a gene: 12. Germline CDR1 MNHEY, CDR2 SMNVEV (reference sequence). The CDR3 DNA reads as TGTGCCAGCAGTTTTTCATCGCGGGGGGATTTTGATGAGCAGTTCTTC. This sequence encodes CASSFSSRGDFDEQFF.

CDR3 residues: CATALRREDTQYF. The CDR3 DNA reads as TGTGCCACCGCCCTCCGCCGTGAAGATACGCAGTATTTT. J is TRBJ2-3 and V is TRBV15; no reliable D call. The CDR3 consists of 13 residues. Per the germline V gene, CDR1 is LNHNV and CDR2 is YYDKDF (reference sequence). V was trimmed by 8 bases and J by 5 bases, leaving 14 bases between them.

The rearrangement uses TRBV6-5 and TRBJ2-4, with 12 bases aligning to TRBD2. The J call is doubtful: the DNA matches TRBJ2-7 better. CDR3 length: 14 residues. The V gene's germline CDR1 is MNHEY and CDR2 SVGAGI. The CDR3 is CASCRTSGNYEQYF. The CDR3 bases are TGTGCCAGCTGTCGGACTAGCGGGAACTACGAGCAGTACTTC.

The rearrangement joins TRBV6-5 to TRBJ2-4; tentative D call: TRBD2 (7 bases). Germline V gene lookup returns CDR1 MNHEY and CDR2 SVGAGI. V was pared by 4 bases and J by 2 bases, with 12 bases between. The length of the CDR3 is 15 residues. In nucleotides, the CDR3 is TGTGCCAGCAGTTCGGGGGGCCTATCCAAAAACATTCAGTACTTC. It encodes CASSSGGLSKNIQYF.

The chain recombines TRBV20-1 with TRBJ2-5, with 8 bases that match TRBD1. The J call may be incorrect, as the DNA end agrees better with TRBJ2-7. This CDR3 is 14 amino acids long. Germline loops: CDR1 DFQATT, CDR2 SNEGSKA (reference sequence). CDR3 in amino acids: CSARRGTGAYEQYF. The CDR3 region has the DNA TGCAGTGCTAGACGGGGGACAGGAGCCTACGAGCAGTACTTC.

This clonotype has ten or more counts. The CDR3 loop is CASSLGQSSYEQYF. CDR3 coding DNA: TGTGCCAGCAGCTTAGGTCAGAGCTCCTACGAGCAGTACTTC. The chain is built from TRBV7-9 and TRBJ2-7; D gene uncertain. The CDR3 contains 14 residues. Germline CDR1 is SEHNR and CDR2 is FQNEAQ (reference sequence). The ends were cut back, 1 base at V and 0 bases at J, with 7 bases in the middle.

The rearrangement joins TRBV29-1 to TRBJ1-4, with D unresolved. Per germline, CDR1 SQVTM and CDR2 ANQGSEA. Between the trimmed V and J ends, which lost 7 bases and 0 bases, there was a span of 12 bases. The CDR3 loop spans 14 amino acids. CDR3: CSAYSGATNEKLFF. The CDR3, as DNA: TGCAGCGCCTACAGTGGCGCAACTAATGAAAAACTGTTTTTT.

DNA for the CDR3: TGCAGTGCTAGTCCCCTAAAAAGCACAGATACGCAGTATTTT. Protein product: CSASPLKSTDTQYF. The chain couples TRBV20-1 to TRBJ2-3; no clear D gene. This CDR3 contains 14 residues. CDR1 is DFQATT, CDR2 SNEGSKA, per germline (reference sequence). Trimming shortened V by 3 bases and J by 0 bases, and 10 bases separated the two germline ends.